This T cell receptor beta chain emerged from a study of T cell responses to AZD1222 COVID-19 vaccine (dated by TCRdb to the early 2020s). Turning to the overall study: Because spike-specific TCR depth and breadth did not differ between the two schedules, AZD1222 recipients who got a second dose at roughly 4 weeks were pooled with those who got a second dose at roughly 12 weeks. A total of 240 or so trial participants underwent TCR sequencing, of whom around 210 had received two doses of AZD1222 and 26 had received two doses of the MenACWY control vaccine. Trial participants were enrolled into age subgroups of 18-55, 56-69 and 70-plus years, which contained 148, 28 and 57 TCR-sequenced participants, respectively.

The CDR3 holds 16 amino acids from the cysteine to the phenylalanine. The CDR3 DNA has 48 bases and is translated from base 1. Trimmed from V: 2 bases; trimmed from J: 2 bases; junction bases lacking a gene match: 6. Via the germline V gene, CDR1 is LGHNT and CDR2 FRNRAP. Concerning this clone itself: The antigen it recognizes is unknown. Base qualities were left out, and no much larger clone turns up one base away.

Explained via the paper, the time point label denotes: baseline before first vaccination. Vaccinee samples came from UK trials COV001 and COV002, including a single-blind randomized controlled phase 2/3 trial of AZD1222 (ChAdOx1 nCoV-19) in healthy adults. For TCRbeta chain sequencing, PBMC samples from trial participants were taken at day 0 and at day 28 after the second dose. The study at large found these results: Vaccine-associated CD4 TCRs spanned the whole spike protein, with dominant responses in regions 160-218 and 743-854. Because no samples from the day 14 peak response were available, repertoires could be characterized only after the peak T cell response. The 56-69-year group was small, and its depth increase did not reach significance, likely because of low power. Only five to seven AZD1222 recipients were SARS-CoV-2 seropositive at baseline, limiting conclusions about previously exposed vaccinees. Reportedly, close to half of the unique spike-specific TCRs recognized epitopes lying outside the regions that are mutated in the B.1.351 and B.1.1.7 variants. Participants were mostly white British, with more females than males. The authors suggested clonal diversity may have been underestimated. After two AZD1222 doses, spike-specific TCR breadth and depth were significantly higher than at day 0 and than in MenACWY recipients.

The CDR3 regions of human TCRbeta chains were analyzed by immunosequencing. The study's processing was this. Repertoire TCRs were matched against a reference library of SARS-CoV-2-specific TCRs generated with the MIRA antigen-specificity platform. Breadth was defined as the fraction of unique TCRs that were SARS-CoV-2-associated. Depth was defined as the fraction of total T cells that were SARS-CoV-2-associated. Using the MIRA data, each spike-specific TCR was assigned both to the spike region to which the TCR was reactive and to a CD4 or CD8 class. Log10-transformed breadth and depth values were compared by one-way ANOVA with Sidak's multiple comparisons tests. TCRdb stores this immuneACCESS table with in-frame sequences only. Part of the clones is absent; in the studies checked, under half of the shortfall reflects unresolved V genes, and no reason is known for the rest. V and J calls and clone size follow that table, whereas D and trimming were derived from the DNA. The sample records 150,000 to 200,000 clones, 85% to 95% of which are singletons. The top ten clonotypes cover approximately 4% of the sample.

The clonotype was recovered from an adult in good health. The sequencing here drew on peripheral blood, taken on day 0 of AZD1222 vaccination. The chain was built from TRBV12-5 and TRBJ2-1; 7 nucleotides in the junction match TRBD1. In nucleotide form, the sequence is TGTGCTAGTGGTTTGCCGACAGGGCTACCCTACAATGAGCAGTTCTTC. It is translated as CASGLPTGLPYNEQFF.